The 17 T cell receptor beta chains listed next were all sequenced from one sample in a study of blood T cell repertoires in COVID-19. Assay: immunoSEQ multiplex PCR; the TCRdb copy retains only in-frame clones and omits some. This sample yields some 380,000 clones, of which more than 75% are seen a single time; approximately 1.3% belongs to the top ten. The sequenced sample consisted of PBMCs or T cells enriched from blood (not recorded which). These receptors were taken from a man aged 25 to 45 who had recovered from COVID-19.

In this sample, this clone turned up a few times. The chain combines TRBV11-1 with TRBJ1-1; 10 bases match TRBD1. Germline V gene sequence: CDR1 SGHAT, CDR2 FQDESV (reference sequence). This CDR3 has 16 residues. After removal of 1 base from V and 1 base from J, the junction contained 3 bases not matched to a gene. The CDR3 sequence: CASSLGRTGGNTEAFF. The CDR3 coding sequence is TGTGCCAGCAGCTTAGGAAGGACAGGGGGGAACACTGAAGCTTTCTTT.

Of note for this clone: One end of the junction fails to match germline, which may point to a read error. CDR3 DNA sequence: TGTGCCAGCAGCCTGAATGGGCCCCTGCATTTT. Amino acid sequence: CASSLNGPLHF. V and J are TRBV5-5 and TRBJ1-5; no reliable D call. The CDR3 is made up of 11 amino acids. Per the germline V gene, CDR1 is SGHKS and CDR2 is YYEKEE (reference sequence).

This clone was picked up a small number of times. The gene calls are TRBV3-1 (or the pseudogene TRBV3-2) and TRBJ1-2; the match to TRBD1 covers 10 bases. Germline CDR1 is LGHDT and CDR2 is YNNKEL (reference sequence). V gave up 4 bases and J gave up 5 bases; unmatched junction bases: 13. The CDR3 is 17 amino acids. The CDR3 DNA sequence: TGTGCCAGCAGCCGAGACGAAGCTGGGACAGGGGCTTATGGCTACACCTTC. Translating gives CASSRDEAGTGAYGYTF.

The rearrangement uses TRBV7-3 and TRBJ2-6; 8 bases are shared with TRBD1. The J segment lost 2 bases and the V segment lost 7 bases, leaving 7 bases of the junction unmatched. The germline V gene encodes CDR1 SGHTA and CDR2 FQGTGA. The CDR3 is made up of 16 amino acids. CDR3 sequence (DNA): TGTGCCAGCAACCGGGACAGGTCCCCTGGGGCCAACGTCCTGACTTTC. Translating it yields CASNRDRSPGANVLTF.

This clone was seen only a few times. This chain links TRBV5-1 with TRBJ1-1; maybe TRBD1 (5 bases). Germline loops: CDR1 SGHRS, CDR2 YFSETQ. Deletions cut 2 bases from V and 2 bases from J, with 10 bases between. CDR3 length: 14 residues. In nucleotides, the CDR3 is TGCGCCAGCAGCTTCACTGGGGCTAACACTGAAGCTTTCTTT. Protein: CASSFTGANTEAFF.

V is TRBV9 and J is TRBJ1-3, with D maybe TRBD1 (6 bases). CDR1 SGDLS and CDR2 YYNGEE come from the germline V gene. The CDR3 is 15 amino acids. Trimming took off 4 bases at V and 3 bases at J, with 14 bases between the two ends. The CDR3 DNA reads TGTGCCAGCAGCTCCCTCGAGGGGGTTGGAAACACCATATATTTT. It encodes CASSSLEGVGNTIYF.

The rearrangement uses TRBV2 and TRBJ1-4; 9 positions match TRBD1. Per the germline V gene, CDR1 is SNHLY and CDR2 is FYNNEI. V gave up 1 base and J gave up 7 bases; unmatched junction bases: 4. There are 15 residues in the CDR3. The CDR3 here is CASSEGQGVFEKLFF. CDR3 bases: TGTGCCAGCAGTGAAGGACAGGGGGTATTTGAAAAACTGTTTTTT.

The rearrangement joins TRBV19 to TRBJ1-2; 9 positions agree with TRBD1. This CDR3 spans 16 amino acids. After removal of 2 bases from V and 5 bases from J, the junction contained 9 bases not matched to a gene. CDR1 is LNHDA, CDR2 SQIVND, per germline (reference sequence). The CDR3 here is CASSILPPGQGYGYTF. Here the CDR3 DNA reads TGTGCCAGTAGTATACTGCCTCCGGGACAGGGATATGGCTACACCTTC.

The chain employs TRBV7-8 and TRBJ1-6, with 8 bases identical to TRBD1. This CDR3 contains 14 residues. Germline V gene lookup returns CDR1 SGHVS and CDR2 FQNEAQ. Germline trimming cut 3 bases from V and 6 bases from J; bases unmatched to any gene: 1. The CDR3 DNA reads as TGTGCCAGCAGCTTTGGACAGGGTAATTCACCCCTCCACTTT. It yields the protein CASSFGQGNSPLHF.

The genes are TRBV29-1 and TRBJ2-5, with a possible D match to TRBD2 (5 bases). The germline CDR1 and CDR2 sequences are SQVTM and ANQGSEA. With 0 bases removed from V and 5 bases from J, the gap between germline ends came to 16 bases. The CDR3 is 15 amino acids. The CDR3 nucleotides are TGCAGCGTTGAAGATCTTCAACGGGGTTTCGAGACCCAGTACTTC. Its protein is CSVEDLQRGFETQYF.

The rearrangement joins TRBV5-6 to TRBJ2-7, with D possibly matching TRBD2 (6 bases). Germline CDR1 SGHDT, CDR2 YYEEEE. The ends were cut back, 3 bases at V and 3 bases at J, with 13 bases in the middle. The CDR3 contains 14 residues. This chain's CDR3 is CASSWGLDFYEQYF. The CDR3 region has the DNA TGTGCCAGCAGCTGGGGACTGGACTTCTACGAGCAGTACTTC.

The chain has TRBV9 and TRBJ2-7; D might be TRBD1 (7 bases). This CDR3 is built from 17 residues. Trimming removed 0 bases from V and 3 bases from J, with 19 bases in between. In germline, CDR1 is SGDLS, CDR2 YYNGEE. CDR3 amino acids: CASSVVWGDSPFYEQYF. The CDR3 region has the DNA TGTGCCAGCAGCGTAGTGTGGGGGGACAGTCCCTTCTACGAGCAGTACTTC.

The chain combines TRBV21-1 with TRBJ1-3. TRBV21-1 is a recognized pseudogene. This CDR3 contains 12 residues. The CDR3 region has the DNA TGTGCCAGCAGCAAAGTAAGAAACACCATATATTTT. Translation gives CASSKVRNTIYF.

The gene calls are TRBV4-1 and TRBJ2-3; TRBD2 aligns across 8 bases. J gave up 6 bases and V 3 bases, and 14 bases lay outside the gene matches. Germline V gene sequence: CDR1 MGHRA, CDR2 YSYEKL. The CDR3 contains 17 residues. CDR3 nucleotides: TGCGCCAGCAGCCAGGAAGCGACCGGGACTAGTATGGATACGCAGTATTTT. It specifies CASSQEATGTSMDTQYF.

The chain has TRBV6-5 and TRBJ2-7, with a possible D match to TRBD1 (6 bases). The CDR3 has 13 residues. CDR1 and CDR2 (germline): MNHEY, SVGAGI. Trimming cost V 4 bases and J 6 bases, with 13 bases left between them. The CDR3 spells CASSSSQGGEQYF. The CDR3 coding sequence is TGTGCCAGCAGTTCATCACAGGGCGGCGAGCAGTACTTC.

The CDR3 is CASSINWQESYEQYF. CDR3 nucleotide sequence: TGTGCCAGCAGCATCAACTGGCAGGAATCCTACGAGCAGTACTTC. The chain uses TRBV9 and TRBJ2-7; D is unclear. The germline V and J ends were trimmed by 4 bases and 1 base, with 15 bases remaining between them. Germline values: CDR1 SGDLS, CDR2 YYNGEE. This CDR3 region has 15 residues. The variable domain in full, with the rest retrieved from reference TRBV9 and TRBJ2-7, is DSGVTQTPKHLITATGQRVTLRCSPRSGDLSVYWYQQSLDQGLQFLIQYYNGEERAKGNILERFSAQQFPDLHSELNLSSLELGDSALYFCASSINWQESYEQYFGPGTRLTVT.

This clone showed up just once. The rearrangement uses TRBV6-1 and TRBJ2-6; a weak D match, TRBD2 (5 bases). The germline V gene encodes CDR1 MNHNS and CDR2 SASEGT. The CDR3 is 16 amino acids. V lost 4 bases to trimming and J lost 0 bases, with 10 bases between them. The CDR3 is CASSAGVPSGANVLTF. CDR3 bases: TGTGCCAGCAGTGCCGGGGTACCCTCTGGGGCCAACGTCCTGACTTTC.